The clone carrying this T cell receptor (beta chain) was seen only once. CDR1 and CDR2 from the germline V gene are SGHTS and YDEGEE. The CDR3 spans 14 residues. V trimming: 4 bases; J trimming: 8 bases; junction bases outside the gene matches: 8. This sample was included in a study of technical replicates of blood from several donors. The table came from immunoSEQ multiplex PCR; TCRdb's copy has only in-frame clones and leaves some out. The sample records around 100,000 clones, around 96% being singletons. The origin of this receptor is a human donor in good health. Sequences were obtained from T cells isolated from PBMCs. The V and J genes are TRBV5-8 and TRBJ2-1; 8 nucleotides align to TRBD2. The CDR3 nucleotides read TGTGCCAGCAGCCCCCGGACTAGCTCCGATGAGCAGTTCTTC. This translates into CASSPRTSSDEQFF. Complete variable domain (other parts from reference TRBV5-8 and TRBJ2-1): EAGVTQSPTHLIKTRGQQATLRCSPISGHTSVYWYQQALGLGLQFLLWYDEGEERNRGNFPPRFSGRQFPNYSSELNVNALELEDSALYLCASSPRTSSDEQFFGPGTRLTVL.